This T cell receptor (beta chain) was captured in a study of blood T cells in healthy people across ages. Study-wide results and limits: Observed TCR beta diversity showed a strong correlation with the percentage of naive T cells as measured by flow cytometry.

This clonotype was counted ten times or more. Its antigen is as yet unknown. Total RNA extraction produced at least 5.5 micrograms (per sample) for the study. V was clipped by 5 bases and J by 0 bases, with 14 bases between them. The CDR3 is made up of 16 amino acids. A second PCR, run for about 6 to 11 cycles, used a sample-barcoded 5' primer plus a J-beta primer mix. One entry per CDR3 protein, called by TCRdb with MiXCR from the 5' RACE reads. This sample yields about 1.7 million distinct CDR3 sequences, of which 28% are seen a single time; around 7.7% belongs to the top ten. Sequencing used blood. The TCR was taken from a woman aged 30 to 39 in good health. This chain joins TRBV12-3 or TRBV12-4 and TRBJ2-1; TRBD1 might be the D (5 bases). The chain's CDR3 is CASSHNLGLSYNEQFF. Here the CDR3 DNA reads TGTGCCAGCAGTCATAACCTGGGGCTCTCCTACAATGAGCAGTTCTTC.